A single sample gave rise to the 9 T cell receptor beta chains below, sequenced in a study of cytomegalovirus exposure and HLA in healthy donors. Amplification used 60 Vbeta primers and 13 Jbeta primers. Profiled with immunoSEQ multiplex PCR; TCRdb holds only in-frame clones, not every one. The sample records more than 150,000 clones, 75% to 85% being singletons. Input material: PBMCs. The origin of the receptors is a woman aged 18-29 years in good health and CMV-seronegative.

This clone was picked up a small number of times. J is TRBJ2-7 and V is TRBV28; D is unresolved. Germline-derived CDR1 and CDR2 are MDHEN and SYDVKM. This CDR3 is 15 amino acids long. Trimming removed 1 base at V and 0 bases at J, with 10 bases between. CDR3: CASSLSTESSYEQYF. CDR3 DNA: TGTGCCAGCAGTTTATCTACAGAGAGCTCCTACGAGCAGTACTTC. Looking up the rest from reference TRBV28 and TRBJ2-7 gives the full variable domain: DVKVTQSSRYLVKRTGEKVFLECVQDMDHENMFWYRQDPGLGLRLIYFSYDVKMKEKGDIPEGYSVSREKKERFSLILESASTNQTSMYLCASSLSTESSYEQYFGPGTRLTVT.

The genes are TRBV19 and TRBJ2-4; D is undetermined. V was trimmed by 1 base and J by 10 bases, leaving 5 bases between them. The CDR3 runs to 11 residues. CDR1 is LNHDA, CDR2 SQIVND, per germline (reference sequence). The CDR3 DNA reads as TGTGCCAGTAGTATAGGGGCGATTCAGTACTTC. Translating it yields CASSIGAIQYF.

The rearrangement links TRBV28 to TRBJ2-2, with a weak D call TRBD1 (6 bases). In germline, CDR1 is MDHEN, CDR2 SYDVKM. Deletions cut 1 base from V and 4 bases from J, with 10 bases between. The CDR3 has 15 residues. CDR3 sequence: CASSLSLQGTGELFF. CDR3 in DNA: TGTGCCAGCAGTTTATCCCTACAGGGCACCGGGGAGCTGTTTTTT.

The chain employs TRBV5-6 and TRBJ1-2; D gene uncertain. Deletions cut 4 bases from V and 4 bases from J, with 17 bases between. Per the germline V gene, CDR1 is SGHDT and CDR2 is YYEEEE. The CDR3 has 15 amino acids. The CDR3 DNA follows: TGTGCCAGCAGCCCCCGCCCGGGAGGCAGCTATGGCTACACCTTC. Protein: CASSPRPGGSYGYTF.

This clone was recorded a few times. The chain links TRBV2 to TRBJ1-2; TRBD1 aligns across 8 bases. Unmatched junction bases numbered 6, after V lost 6 bases and J lost 6 bases. The CDR3 extends over 13 amino acids. Germline V CDR1 and CDR2: SNHLY, FYNNEI. CDR3 sequence: CASSGDRRHGYTF. CDR3 DNA: TGTGCCAGCAGCGGGGACAGGAGACATGGCTACACCTTC.

This rearrangement joins TRBV6-5 to TRBJ2-2; 12 bases align to TRBD2. V dropped 6 bases and J dropped 6; count of bases not matched to a gene: 5. Germline CDR1 MNHEY, CDR2 SVGAGI. This CDR3 is built from 15 residues. Written as DNA, the CDR3 is TGTGCCAGCAGGACTAGCGGGAGTTCCGCCGGGGAGCTGTTTTTT. This translates into CASRTSGSSAGELFF.

V is TRBV5-5 and J is TRBJ1-3, with 7 positions matching TRBD1. From germline, CDR1 is SGHKS and CDR2 YYEKEE (reference sequence). The length of the CDR3 is 15 residues. The junction had 6 bases not matched to a gene; V was cut back by 5 bases and J by 1 base. CDR3 loop: CASSSLTGSGNTIYF. CDR3 bases: TGTGCCAGCAGTTCACTGACAGGGTCTGGAAACACCATATATTTT.

In this sample, this clone turned up a few times. The rearrangement uses TRBV11-1 and TRBJ2-2; 8 bases are a match to TRBD1. The CDR3 length is 14 residues. CDR1 is SGHAT and CDR2 is FQDESV in the germline V gene (reference sequence). Trimming cost V 4 bases and J 8 bases; bases outside gene matches: 6. DNA of the CDR3: TGTGCCAGCAGCTCCACAGGGGGTACGGGGGAGCTGTTTTTT. As protein: CASSSTGGTGELFF.

This chain uses TRBV7-8 with TRBJ2-5; 8 bases line up with TRBD2. The junction had 1 base not matched to a gene; V was cut back by 2 bases and J by 5 bases. Germline CDR1 SGHVS, CDR2 FQNEAQ. CDR3 length equals 13 residues. CDR3 sequence reads: CASSLSGGETQYF. The CDR3 nucleotides read TGTGCCAGCAGCTTATCGGGGGGGGAGACCCAGTACTTC.